The subject of this entry is one TCR beta chain. Its specificity is not known. Germline-derived CDR1 and CDR2 are SGHNT and YYREEE (reference sequence). With V trimmed by 3 bases and J by 6 bases, 7 bases remained unmatched. CDR3 length equals 15 residues. This record belongs to a study of CD8+ T cells in alopecia areata. The study, taken as a whole, reports: Lesional tissue from the scalp (especially in alopecia totalis/universalis) showed higher clonality than normal scalp. Many expanded lesional clones persisted in scalp and blood during tofacitinib.

Treatment given: oral pan-JAK inhibitor, 5-10 mg twice daily. Isolated RNA was reverse transcribed into cDNA used as the sequencing template. The method was immunoSEQ multiplex PCR; TCRdb's version includes in-frame clones alone and lacks a portion of them. The table lists about 290,000 clones, over 45% of them singletons. J is TRBJ2-1 and V is TRBV5-4; 9 bases agree with TRBD2. This sequence was found in a human donor with alopecia areata. The sequencing here drew on CD4+ T cells sorted from blood, taken at week 24, from a patient treated with tofacitinib. DNA of the CDR3: TGTGCCAGCAGCTCCCGACTAGCGGTGGGCAATGAGCAGTTCTTC. Its protein is CASSSRLAVGNEQFF.